Ten or more counts support the clone carrying this TCR beta chain. The data were obtained in a study of early T cells in non-severe SARS-CoV-2 infection. This CDR3 comprises 16 residues. V lost 0 bases and J 0 bases, leaving 12 bases between the germline ends. Germline V gene data show CDR1 as LGHDT and CDR2 as YNNKEL (reference sequence). One entry per CDR3 protein results from TCRdb running MiXCR on the 5' RACE reads. In the table there are about 63,000 distinct CDR3 sequences, approximately 13% of which are singletons. Material for sequencing was whole blood. V is TRBV3-1 and J is TRBJ2-7; maybe TRBD1 (6 bases). This TCR was recovered from an adult who was a healthcare worker with PCR-confirmed SARS-CoV-2 infection or an uninfected control (not recorded which). CDR3 sequence: CASSQEGAVSSYEQYF. The CDR3 region has the DNA TGTGCCAGCAGCCAAGAGGGGGCGGTGAGCTCCTACGAGCAGTACTTC.